This T cell receptor beta chain was recovered during a study of T cell responses to AZD1222 COVID-19 vaccine. Investigators merged groups given second doses at roughly 4 or roughly 12 weeks. Study observations and caveats: The donor group comprised mostly white British people and more females; the analysis possibly underestimated clonal diversity. There were vaccine-associated CD4 TCRs across spike, dominant at 160-218 and 743-854.

CDR1 SGHRS and CDR2 YFSETQ come from the germline V gene. The length of the CDR3 is 14 residues. Trimming shortened V by 0 bases and J by 4 bases, and 8 bases separated the two germline ends. Sequencing used immunoSEQ multiplex PCR; TCRdb keeps in-frame clones, though not all of them. The sample has about 63,000 clones; around four fifths are singletons. In regard to this clone: What it binds is unknown.

The TCR sequence derives from an adult who received the AZD1222 COVID-19 vaccine. The gene calls are TRBV5-1 and TRBJ2-1; possibly TRBD1 for D (6 bases). The sequencing used peripheral blood, collected 28 days after the second AZD1222 dose. The CDR3 protein is CASSLGDRYNEQFF. The CDR3 coding sequence is TGCGCCAGCAGCTTGGGAGACAGGTACAATGAGCAGTTCTTC.